This TCR beta chain was found in a study of blood T cell repertoires in COVID-19. This CDR3 contains 10 residues. CDR1 and CDR2 (germline): DFQATT, SNEGSKA (reference sequence). V shed 8 bases and J shed 2 bases, with 5 bases lying between them. Method: immunoSEQ multiplex PCR; TCRdb's copy keeps in-frame clones and lacks some. Seen here are more than 200,000 clones, around four fifths observed once, and the top ten hold less than 5%. This sequence originates from a man in his 60s with acute or convalescent COVID-19. The specimen was peripheral blood. This chain joins TRBV20-1 and TRBJ2-3; D remains unclear. In DNA, the CDR3 is TGCAGTCCCCTCACAGATACGCAGTATTTT. This sequence encodes CSPLTDTQYF.